The 5 T cell receptor beta chains below come from one sample, sequenced in a study of CD4 T cells in relation to SARS-CoV-2 and coronaviruses. The table came from immunoSEQ multiplex PCR; TCRdb's copy has only in-frame clones and leaves some out. This sample has roughly 20,000 clones, with under 80% found just once. The unexposed donors gave CD4+ T cells in about 2011-2019, prior to COVID-19. CD4+ T cells were isolated from the cells after 10 days of culture. These TCRs are of unknown antigen specificity. The sample was CD4+ T cells from PBMCs, cultured in vitro. The receptors stem from a human donor in good health.

The rearrangement joins TRBV5-1 to TRBJ2-3, with D unresolved. The CDR3 length is 13 residues. Germline CDR1 is SGHRS and CDR2 is YFSETQ. Trimming removed 5 bases from V and 2 bases from J, with 9 bases in between. CDR3 sequence (DNA): TGCGCCAGCAGTCCCCAGGTCACAGATACGCAGTATTTT. It encodes CASSPQVTDTQYF.

The genes are TRBV7-3 and TRBJ2-1, with a weak D call TRBD1 (6 bases). CDR3 length equals 15 residues. V was cut by 5 bases and J by 4 bases, with 15 bases left in between. Germline V CDR1 and CDR2: SGHTA, FQGTGA. CDR3 nucleotides: TGTGCCAGCAGCAACTTTGGGGGCCGGTACAATGAGCAGTTCTTC. Translating it yields CASSNFGGRYNEQFF. Variable domain in full (rest from reference TRBV7-3 and TRBJ2-1): GAGVSQTPSNKVTEKGKYVELRCDPISGHTALYWYRQSLGQGPEFLIYFQGTGAADDSGLPNDRFFAVRPEGSVSTLKIQRTERGDSAVYLCASSNFGGRYNEQFFGPGTRLTVL.

The chain recombines TRBV2 with TRBJ2-7; TRBD2 aligns across 11 bases. J lost 5 bases, V lost 7 bases, and 7 bases had no gene match. Germline CDR1 and CDR2: SNHLY and FYNNEI. This CDR3 is built from 14 residues. For the CDR3, the DNA is TGTGCCAGCACGGGACTAGCGGTGACTGACGAGCAGTACTTC. Translation gives CASTGLAVTDEQYF.

The V gene is TRBV2, the J gene TRBJ2-5; D remains unclear. This CDR3 region has 13 residues. Trimming took 1 base from V and 2 from J, leaving 5 bases between them. Germline V lookup: CDR1 SNHLY, CDR2 FYNNEI. The CDR3 DNA is TGTGCCAGCAGTGAAGGCTTACAAGAGACCCAGTACTTC. Protein product: CASSEGLQETQYF.

This chain connects TRBV5-1 to TRBJ1-1; a weak D match, TRBD1 (6 bases). The V end lost 4 bases, the J end lost 4 bases, and 11 bases lay between the germline ends. The CDR3 loop spans 13 amino acids. CDR1 and CDR2 from the germline V gene are SGHRS and YFSETQ. CDR3 region: CASSTNRATEAFF. The CDR3 nucleotides read TGCGCCAGCAGCACAAACAGGGCCACTGAAGCTTTCTTT.